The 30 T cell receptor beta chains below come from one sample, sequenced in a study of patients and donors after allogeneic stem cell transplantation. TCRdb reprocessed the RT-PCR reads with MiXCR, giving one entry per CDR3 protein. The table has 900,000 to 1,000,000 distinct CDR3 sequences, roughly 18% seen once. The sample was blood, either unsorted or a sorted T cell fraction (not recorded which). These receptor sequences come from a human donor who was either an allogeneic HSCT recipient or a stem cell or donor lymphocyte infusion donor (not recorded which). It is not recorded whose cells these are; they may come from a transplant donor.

The CDR3 sequence: CASSVVRDRQPQHF. The CDR3, as DNA: TGTGCCAGCAGTGTGGTCCGGGACAGACAGCCCCAGCATTTT. V and J are TRBV6-1 and TRBJ1-5; TRBD1 matches at 7 bases. J was trimmed by 7 bases and V by 4 bases; bases with no gene match: 7. This CDR3 has 14 residues. The germline V gene has CDR1 MNHNS and CDR2 SASEGT.

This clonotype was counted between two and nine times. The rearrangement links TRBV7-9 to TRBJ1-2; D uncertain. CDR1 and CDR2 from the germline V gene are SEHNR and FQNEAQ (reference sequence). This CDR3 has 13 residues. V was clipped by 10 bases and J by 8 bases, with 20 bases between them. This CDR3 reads CAIDTNRAGGYTF. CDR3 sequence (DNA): TGTGCCATCGACACAAACCGGGCGGGAGGCTACACCTTC. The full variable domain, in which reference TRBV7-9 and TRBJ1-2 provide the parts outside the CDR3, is DTGVSQNPRHKITKRGQNVTFRCDPISEHNRLYWYRQTLGQGPEFLTYFQNEAQLEKSRLLSDRFSAERPKGSFSTLEIQRTEQGDSAMYLCAIDTNRAGGYTFGSGTRLTVV.

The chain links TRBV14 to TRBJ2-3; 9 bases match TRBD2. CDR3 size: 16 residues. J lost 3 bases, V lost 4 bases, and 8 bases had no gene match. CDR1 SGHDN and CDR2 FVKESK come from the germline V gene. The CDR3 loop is CASSLQGLASTDTQYF. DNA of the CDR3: TGTGCCAGCAGCCTTCAGGGACTAGCCTCGACAGATACGCAGTATTTT.

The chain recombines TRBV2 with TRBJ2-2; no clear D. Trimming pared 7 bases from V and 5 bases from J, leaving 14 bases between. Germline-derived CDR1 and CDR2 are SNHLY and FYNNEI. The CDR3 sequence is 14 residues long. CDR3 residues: CASTASRTTGELFF. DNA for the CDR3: TGTGCCAGCACTGCTAGTCGGACGACCGGGGAGCTGTTTTTT. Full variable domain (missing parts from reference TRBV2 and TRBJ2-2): EPEVTQTPSHQVTQMGQEVILRCVPISNHLYFYWYRQILGQKVEFLVSFYNNEISEKSEIFDDQFSVERPDGSNFTLKIRSTKLEDSAMYFCASTASRTTGELFFGEGSRLTVL.

As DNA, the CDR3 is TGTGCCAGCAGCTTAATGGGCCGGGGGCTAAGCTACGAGCAGTACTTC. Protein: CASSLMGRGLSYEQYF. The rearrangement uses TRBV7-3 and TRBJ2-7; D may match TRBD1 or TRBD2 (6 bases each). CDR3 length: 16 residues. Germline V lookup: CDR1 SGHTA, CDR2 FQGTGA. Trimming shortened V by 1 base and J by 3 bases, and 16 bases separated the two germline ends.

CDR3 DNA: TGTGCCGCCACACTAGCGGGCGATAGCTCCTACGAGCAGTACTTC. It translates to CAATLAGDSSYEQYF. The chain joins TRBV24-1 to TRBJ2-7, with TRBD2 identical over 9 bases. CDR3 length equals 15 residues. V gave up 12 bases and J gave up 0 bases; unmatched junction bases: 11. CDR1 is KGHDR, CDR2 SFDVKD, per germline.

The CDR3, as DNA: TGTGCCATCAGTGCAAAAGACAGGGGCGCTGAGACCCAGTACTTC. This translates into CAISAKDRGAETQYF. The V gene is TRBV10-3, the J gene TRBJ2-5; 8 bases line up with TRBD1. The CDR3 is 15 residues long. V was clipped by 4 bases and J by 5 bases; unmatched bases: 9. Germline CDR1 is ENHRY and CDR2 is SYGVKD.

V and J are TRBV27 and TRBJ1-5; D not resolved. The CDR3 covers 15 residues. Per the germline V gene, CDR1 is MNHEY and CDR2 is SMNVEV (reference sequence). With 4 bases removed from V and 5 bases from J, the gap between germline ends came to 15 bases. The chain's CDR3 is CASSSWRDRYQPQHF. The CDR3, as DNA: TGTGCCAGCAGTTCCTGGAGGGATAGATATCAGCCCCAGCATTTT.

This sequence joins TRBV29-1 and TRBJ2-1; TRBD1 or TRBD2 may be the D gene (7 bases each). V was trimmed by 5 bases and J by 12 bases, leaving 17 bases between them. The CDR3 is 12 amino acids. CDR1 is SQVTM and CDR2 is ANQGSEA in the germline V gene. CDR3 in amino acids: CSVRGDSLWQFF. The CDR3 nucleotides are TGCAGCGTTCGGGGGGACAGCCTATGGCAGTTCTTC.

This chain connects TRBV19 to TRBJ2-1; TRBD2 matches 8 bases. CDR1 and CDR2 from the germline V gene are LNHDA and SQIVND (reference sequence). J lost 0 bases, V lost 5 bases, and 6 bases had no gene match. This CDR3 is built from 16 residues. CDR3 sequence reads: CASSSLAGPSYNEQFF. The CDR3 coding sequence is TGTGCCAGTAGTTCTCTAGCGGGCCCCTCCTACAATGAGCAGTTCTTC.

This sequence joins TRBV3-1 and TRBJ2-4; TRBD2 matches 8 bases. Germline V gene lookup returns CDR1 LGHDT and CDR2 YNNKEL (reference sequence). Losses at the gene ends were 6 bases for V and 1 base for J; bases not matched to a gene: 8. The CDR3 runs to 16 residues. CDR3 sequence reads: CASSLGLAMAKNIQYF. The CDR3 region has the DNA TGTGCCAGCAGTCTCGGACTAGCCATGGCCAAAAACATTCAGTACTTC.

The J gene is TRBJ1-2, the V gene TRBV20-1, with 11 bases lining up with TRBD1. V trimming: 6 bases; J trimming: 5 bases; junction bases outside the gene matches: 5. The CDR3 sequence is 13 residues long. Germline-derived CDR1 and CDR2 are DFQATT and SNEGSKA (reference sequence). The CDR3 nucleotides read TGCAGTGCATGGGACAGGGGGGCGTATGGCTACACCTTC. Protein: CSAWDRGAYGYTF.

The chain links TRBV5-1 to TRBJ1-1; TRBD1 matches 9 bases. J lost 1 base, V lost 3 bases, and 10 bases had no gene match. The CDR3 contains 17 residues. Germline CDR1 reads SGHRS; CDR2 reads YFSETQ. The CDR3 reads CASSSPRTGGPNTEAFF. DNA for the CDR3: TGCGCCAGCAGCTCGCCCAGAACAGGGGGCCCGAACACTGAAGCTTTCTTT.

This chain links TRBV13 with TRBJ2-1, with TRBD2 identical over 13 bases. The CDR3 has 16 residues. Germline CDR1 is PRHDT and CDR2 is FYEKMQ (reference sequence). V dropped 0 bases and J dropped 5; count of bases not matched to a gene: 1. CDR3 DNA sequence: TGTGCCAGCAGCTTAGGGACTAGCGGGAGGAACAATGAGCAGTTCTTC. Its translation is CASSLGTSGRNNEQFF.

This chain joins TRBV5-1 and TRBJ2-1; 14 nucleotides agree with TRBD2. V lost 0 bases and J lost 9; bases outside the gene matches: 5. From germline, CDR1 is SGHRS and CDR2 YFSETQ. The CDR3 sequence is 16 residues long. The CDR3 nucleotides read TGCGCCAGCAGCTTGGAGGGACTAGCGGGAGTCGGTGAGCAGTTCTTC. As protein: CASSLEGLAGVGEQFF.

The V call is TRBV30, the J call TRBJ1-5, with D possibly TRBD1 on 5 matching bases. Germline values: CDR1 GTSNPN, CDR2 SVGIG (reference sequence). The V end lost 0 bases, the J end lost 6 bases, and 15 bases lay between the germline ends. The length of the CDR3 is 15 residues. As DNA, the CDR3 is TGTGCCTGGAGTGTCAGGGAAACCGGGAGTCAGCCCCAGCATTTT. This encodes CAWSVRETGSQPQHF. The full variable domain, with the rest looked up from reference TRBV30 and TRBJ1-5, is SQTIHQWPATLVQPVGSPLSLECTVEGTSNPNLYWYRQAAGRGLQLLFYSVGIGQISSEVPQNLSASRPQDRQFILSSKKLLLSDSGFYLCAWSVRETGSQPQHFGDGTRLSIL.

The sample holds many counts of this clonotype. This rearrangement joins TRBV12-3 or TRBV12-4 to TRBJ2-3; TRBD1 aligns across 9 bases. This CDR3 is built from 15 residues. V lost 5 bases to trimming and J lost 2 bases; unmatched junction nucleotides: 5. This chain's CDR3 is CASSLDRGFTDTQYF. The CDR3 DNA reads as TGTGCCAGCAGTCTAGACAGGGGGTTCACAGATACGCAGTATTTT.

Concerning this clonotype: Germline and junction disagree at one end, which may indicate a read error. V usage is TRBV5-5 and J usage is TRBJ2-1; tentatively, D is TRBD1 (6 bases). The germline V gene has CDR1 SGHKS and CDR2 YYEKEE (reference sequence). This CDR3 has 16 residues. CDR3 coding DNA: TGTGCCAGCAGTTTGGACCGGGACATCTCCTACAATGAGCAGTTCTTC. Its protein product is CASSLDRDISYNEQFF.

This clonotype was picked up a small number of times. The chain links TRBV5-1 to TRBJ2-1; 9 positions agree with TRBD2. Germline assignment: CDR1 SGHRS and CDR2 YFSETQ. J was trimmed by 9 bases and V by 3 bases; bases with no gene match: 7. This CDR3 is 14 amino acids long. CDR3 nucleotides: TGCGCCAGCAGCTGGGGTGGTAGCGGGAGTGAGCAGTTCTTC. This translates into CASSWGGSGSEQFF. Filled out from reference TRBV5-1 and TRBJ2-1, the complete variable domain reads KAGVTQTPRYLIKTRGQQVTLSCSPISGHRSVSWYQQTPGQGLQFLFEYFSETQRNKGNFPGRFSGRQFSNSRSEMNVSTLELGDSALYLCASSWGGSGSEQFFGPGTRLTVL.

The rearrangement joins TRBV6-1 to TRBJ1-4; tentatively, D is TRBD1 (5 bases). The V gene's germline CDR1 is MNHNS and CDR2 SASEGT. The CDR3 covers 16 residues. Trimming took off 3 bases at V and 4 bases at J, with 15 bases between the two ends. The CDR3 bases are TGTGCCAGCAGTGAGCCGGGACGGATTCATAATGAAAAACTGTTTTTT. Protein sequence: CASSEPGRIHNEKLFF.

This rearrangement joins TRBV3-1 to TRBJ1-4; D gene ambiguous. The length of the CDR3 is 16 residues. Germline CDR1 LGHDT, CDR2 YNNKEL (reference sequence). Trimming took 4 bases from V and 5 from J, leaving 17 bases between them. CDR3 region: CASSPPGARANEKLFF. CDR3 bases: TGTGCCAGCAGCCCCCCGGGAGCGAGGGCAAATGAAAAACTGTTTTTT.

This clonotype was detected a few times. The CDR3 loop is CASSLSGATQYF. CDR3 sequence (DNA): TGTGCCAGCAGTTTGTCAGGGGCTACGCAGTATTTT. This chain uses TRBV12-3 or TRBV12-4 with TRBJ2-3; D perhaps matches TRBD1 (6 bases). V was trimmed by 3 bases and J by 8 bases, leaving 9 bases between them. This CDR3 is built from 12 residues.

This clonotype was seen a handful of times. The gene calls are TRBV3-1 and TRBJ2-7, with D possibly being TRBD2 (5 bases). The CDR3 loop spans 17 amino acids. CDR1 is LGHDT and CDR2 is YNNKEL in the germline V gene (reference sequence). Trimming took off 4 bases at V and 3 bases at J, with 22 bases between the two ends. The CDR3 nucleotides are TGTGCCAGCAGCCTTAGAGGTCCGGCTAGCAAGAACTACGAGCAGTACTTC. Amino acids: CASSLRGPASKNYEQYF.

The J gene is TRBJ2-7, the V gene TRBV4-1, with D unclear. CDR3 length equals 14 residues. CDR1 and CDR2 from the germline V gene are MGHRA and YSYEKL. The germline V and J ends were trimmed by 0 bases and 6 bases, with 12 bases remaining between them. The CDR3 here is CASSQDGPTSEQYF. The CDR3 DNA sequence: TGCGCCAGCAGCCAAGATGGACCAACGTCCGAGCAGTACTTC.

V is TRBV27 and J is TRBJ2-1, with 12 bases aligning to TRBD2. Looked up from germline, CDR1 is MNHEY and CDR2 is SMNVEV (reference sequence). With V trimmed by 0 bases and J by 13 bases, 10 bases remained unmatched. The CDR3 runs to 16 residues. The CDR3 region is CASSLSLGLAGFPQFF. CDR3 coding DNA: TGTGCCAGCAGTTTATCGCTAGGACTAGCGGGGTTCCCCCAGTTCTTC.

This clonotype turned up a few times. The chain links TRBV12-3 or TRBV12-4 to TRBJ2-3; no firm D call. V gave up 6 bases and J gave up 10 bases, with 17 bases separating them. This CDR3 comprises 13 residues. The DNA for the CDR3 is TGTGCCAGCAGCATCGACTGGCCAGGTGCGCAGTATTTT. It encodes CASSIDWPGAQYF.

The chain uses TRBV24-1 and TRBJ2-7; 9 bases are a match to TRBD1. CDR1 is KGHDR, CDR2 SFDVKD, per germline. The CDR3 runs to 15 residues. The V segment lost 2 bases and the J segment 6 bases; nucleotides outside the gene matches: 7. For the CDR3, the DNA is TGTGCCACCAGTGATTCCGGACAGGGGTATCGCGAGCAGTACTTC. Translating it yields CATSDSGQGYREQYF.

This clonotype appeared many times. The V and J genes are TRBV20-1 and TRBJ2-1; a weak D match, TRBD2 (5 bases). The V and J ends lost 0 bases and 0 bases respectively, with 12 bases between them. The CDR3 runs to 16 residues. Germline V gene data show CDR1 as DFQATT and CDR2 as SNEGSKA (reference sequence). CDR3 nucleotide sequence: TGCAGTGCTAGAGATCCCCGGGAAAGCTCCTACAATGAGCAGTTCTTC. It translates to CSARDPRESSYNEQFF.

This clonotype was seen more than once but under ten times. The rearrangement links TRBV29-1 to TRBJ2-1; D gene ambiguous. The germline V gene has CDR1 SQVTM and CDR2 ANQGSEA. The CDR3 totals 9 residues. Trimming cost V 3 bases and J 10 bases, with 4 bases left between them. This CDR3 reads CSVDTEQFF. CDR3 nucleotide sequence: TGCAGCGTTGACACAGAGCAGTTCTTC.

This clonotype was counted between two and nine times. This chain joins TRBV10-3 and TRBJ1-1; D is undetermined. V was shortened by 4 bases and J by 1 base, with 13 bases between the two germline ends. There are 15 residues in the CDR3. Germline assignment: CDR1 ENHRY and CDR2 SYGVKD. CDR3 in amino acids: CAISGRGGKNTEAFF. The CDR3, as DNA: TGTGCCATCAGTGGGAGAGGAGGGAAGAACACTGAAGCTTTCTTT.